This T cell receptor (beta chain) derives from a study of neurological immune-mediated disorders. CDR1 and CDR2 (germline): SGDLS, YYNGEE. The CDR3 has 15 amino acids. A remark on this clonotype: Antigen: not known. Since a much larger clone is just one base distant, this may be a read error.

In each sequencing run, over 160 million TCR-beta sequences were generated from 15-18 subjects. A single record per CDR3 protein comes from TCRdb applying MiXCR to the 5' RACE reads. Counted here are around 67,000 distinct CDR3 sequences, roughly 5% occurring once; the ten biggest clones make up approximately 7%. Study-level points and caveats: For the multiple sclerosis repertoire cluster, no association with any clinical or MRI feature was found. Expansion of TCR clones was greatest in HTLV-1-associated myelopathy and smallest in multiple sclerosis, where it fell below that of healthy controls. On phylogenetic grouping, the repertoires of 18 of 34 multiple sclerosis patients fell within one related-CDR3 cluster, constituting a possible signature.

The receptor was isolated from a man aged 18 to 29 with multiple sclerosis. The chain recombines TRBV9 with TRBJ2-1, with 9 bases matching TRBD2. The sample comprised PBMCs. As DNA, the CDR3 is TGTGTCAGCAGCGGACTAGCGATACCCTACAATGAGCAGTTCTTC. This encodes CVSSGLAIPYNEQFF.